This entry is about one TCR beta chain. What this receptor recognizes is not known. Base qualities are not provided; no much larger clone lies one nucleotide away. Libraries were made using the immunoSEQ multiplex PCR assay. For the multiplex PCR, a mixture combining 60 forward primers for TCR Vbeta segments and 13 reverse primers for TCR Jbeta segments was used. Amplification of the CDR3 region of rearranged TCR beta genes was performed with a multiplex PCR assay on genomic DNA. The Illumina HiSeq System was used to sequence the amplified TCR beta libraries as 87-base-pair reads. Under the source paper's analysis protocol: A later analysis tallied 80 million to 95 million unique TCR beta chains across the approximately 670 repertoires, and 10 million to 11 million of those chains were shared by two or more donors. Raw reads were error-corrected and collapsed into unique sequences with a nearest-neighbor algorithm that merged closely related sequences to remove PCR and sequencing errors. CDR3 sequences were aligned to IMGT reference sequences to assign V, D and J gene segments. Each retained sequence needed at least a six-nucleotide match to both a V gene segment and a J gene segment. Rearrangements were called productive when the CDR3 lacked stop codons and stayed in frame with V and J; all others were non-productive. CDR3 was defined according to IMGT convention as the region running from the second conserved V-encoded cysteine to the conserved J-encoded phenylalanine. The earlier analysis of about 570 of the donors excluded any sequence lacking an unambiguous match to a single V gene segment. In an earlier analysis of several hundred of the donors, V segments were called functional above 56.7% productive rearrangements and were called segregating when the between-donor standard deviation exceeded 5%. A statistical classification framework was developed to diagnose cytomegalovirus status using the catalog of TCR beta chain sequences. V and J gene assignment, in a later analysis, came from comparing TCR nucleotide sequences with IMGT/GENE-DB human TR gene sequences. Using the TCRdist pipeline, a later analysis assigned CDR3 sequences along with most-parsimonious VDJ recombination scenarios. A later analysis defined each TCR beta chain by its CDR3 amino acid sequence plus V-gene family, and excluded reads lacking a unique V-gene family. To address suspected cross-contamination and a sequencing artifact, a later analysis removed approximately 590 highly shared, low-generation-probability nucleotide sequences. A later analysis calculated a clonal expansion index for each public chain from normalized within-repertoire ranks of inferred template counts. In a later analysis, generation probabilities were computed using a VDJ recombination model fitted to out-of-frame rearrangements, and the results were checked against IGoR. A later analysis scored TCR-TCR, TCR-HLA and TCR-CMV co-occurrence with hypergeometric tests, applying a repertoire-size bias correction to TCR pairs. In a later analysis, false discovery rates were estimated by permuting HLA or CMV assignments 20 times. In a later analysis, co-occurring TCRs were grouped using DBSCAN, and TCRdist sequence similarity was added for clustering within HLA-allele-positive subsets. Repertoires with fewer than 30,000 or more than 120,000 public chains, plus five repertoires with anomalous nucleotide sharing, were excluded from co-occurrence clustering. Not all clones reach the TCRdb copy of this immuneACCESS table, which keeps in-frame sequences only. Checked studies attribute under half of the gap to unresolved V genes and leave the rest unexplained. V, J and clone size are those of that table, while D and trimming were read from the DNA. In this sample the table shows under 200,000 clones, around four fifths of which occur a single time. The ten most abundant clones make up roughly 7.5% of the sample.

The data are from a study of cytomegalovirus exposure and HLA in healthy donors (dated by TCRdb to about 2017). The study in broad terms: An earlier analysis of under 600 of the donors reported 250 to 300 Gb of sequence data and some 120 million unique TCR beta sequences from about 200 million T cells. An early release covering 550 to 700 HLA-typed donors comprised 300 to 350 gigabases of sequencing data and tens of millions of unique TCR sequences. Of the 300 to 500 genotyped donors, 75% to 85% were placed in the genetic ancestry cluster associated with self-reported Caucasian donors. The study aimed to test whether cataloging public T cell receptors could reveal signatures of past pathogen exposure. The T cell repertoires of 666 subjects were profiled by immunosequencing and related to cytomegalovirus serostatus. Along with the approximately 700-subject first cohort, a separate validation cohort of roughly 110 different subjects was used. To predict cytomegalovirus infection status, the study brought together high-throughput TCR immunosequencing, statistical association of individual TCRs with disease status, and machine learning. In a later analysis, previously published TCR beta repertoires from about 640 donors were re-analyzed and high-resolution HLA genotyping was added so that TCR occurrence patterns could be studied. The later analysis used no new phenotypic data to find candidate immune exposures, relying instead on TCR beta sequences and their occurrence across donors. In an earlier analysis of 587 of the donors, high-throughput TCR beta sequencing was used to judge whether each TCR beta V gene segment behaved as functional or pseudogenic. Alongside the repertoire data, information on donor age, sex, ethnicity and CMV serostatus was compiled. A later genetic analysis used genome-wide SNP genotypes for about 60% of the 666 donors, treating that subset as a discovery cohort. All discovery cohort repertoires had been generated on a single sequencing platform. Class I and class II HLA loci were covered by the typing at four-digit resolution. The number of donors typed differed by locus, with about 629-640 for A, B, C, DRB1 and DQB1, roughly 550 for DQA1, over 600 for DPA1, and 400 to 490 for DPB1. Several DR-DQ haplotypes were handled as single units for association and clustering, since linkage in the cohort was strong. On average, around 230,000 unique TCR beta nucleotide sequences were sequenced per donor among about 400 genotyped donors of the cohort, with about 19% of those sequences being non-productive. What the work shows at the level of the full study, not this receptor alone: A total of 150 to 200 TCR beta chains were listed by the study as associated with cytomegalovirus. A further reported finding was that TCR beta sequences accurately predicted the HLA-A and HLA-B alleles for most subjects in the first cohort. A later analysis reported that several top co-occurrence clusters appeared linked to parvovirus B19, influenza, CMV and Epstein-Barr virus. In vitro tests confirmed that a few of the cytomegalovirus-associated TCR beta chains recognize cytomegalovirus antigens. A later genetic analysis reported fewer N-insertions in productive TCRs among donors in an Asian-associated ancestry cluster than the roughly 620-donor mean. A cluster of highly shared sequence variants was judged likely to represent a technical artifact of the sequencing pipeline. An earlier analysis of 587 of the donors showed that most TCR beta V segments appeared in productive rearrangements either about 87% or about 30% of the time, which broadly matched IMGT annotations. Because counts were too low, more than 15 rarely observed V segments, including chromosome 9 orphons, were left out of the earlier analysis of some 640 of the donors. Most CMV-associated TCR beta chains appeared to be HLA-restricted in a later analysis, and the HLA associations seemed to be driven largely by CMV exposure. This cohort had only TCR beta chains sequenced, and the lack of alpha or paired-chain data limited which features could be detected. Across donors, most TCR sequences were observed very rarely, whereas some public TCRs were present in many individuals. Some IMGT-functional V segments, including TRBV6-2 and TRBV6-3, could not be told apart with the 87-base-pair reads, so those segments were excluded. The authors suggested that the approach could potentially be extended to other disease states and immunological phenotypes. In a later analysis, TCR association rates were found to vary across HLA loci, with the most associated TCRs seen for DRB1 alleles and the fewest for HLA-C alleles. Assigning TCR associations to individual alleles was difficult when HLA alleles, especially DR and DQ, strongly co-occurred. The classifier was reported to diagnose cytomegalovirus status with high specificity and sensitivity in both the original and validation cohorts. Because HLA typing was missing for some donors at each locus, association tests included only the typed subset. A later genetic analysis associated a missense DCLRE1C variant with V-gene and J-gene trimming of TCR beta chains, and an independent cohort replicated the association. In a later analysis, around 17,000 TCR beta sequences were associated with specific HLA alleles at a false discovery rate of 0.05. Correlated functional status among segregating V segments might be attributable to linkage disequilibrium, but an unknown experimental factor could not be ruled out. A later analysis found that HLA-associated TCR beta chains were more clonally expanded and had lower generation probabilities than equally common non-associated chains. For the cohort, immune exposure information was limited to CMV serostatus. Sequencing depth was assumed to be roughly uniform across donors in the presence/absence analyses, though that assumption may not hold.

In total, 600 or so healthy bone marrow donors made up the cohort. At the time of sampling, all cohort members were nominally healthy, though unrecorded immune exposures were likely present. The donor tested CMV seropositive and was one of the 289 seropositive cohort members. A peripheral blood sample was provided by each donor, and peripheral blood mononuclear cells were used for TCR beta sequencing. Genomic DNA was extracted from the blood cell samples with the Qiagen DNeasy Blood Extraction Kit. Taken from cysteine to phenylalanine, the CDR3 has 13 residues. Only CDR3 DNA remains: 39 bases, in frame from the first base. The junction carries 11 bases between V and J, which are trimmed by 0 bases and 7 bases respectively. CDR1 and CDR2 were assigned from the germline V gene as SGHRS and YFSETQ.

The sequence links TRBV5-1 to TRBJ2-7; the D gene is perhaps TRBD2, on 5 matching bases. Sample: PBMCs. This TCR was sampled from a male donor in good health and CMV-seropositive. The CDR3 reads CASSLETTAEQYF. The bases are TGCGCCAGCAGCTTGGAGACTACTGCGGAGCAGTACTTC.